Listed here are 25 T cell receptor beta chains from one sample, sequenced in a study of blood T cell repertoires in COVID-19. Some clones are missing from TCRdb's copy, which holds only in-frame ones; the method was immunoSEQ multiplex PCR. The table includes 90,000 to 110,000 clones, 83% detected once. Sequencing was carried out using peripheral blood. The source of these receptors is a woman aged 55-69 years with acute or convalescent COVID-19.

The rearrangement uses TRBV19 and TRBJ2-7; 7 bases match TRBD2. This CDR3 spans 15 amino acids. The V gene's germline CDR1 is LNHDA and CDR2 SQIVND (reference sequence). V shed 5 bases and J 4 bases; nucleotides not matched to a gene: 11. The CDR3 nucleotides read TGTGCCAGTAGTGCCCCCACTAGCGCTCGGTACGAGCAGTACTTC. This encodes CASSAPTSARYEQYF.

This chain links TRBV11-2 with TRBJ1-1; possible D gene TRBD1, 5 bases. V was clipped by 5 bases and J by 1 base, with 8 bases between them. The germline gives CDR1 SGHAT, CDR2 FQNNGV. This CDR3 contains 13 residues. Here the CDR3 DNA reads TGTGCCAGCAGCCCGGACAAGAACACTGAAGCTTTCTTT. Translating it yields CASSPDKNTEAFF.

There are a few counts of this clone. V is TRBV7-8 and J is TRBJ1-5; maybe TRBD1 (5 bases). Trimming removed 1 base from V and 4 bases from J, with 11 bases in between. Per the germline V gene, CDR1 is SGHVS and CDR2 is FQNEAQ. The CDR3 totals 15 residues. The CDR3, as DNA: TGTGCCAGCAGCTTAGACAGGAAACCAAATCAGCCCCAGCATTTT. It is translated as CASSLDRKPNQPQHF.

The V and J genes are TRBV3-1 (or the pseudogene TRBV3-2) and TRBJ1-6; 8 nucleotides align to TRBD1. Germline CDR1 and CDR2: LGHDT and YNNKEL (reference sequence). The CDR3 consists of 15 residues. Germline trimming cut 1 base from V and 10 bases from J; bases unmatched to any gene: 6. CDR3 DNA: TGTGCCAGCAGCCAAGCCACAGGGGGAGGCTCACCCCTCCACTTT. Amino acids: CASSQATGGGSPLHF.

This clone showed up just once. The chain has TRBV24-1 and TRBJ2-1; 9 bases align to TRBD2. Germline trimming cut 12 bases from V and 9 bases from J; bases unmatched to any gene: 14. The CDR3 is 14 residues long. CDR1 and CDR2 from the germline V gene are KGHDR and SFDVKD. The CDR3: CASSGGTSLVEQFF. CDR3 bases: TGTGCCTCAAGTGGGGGGACTAGCTTGGTTGAGCAGTTCTTC.

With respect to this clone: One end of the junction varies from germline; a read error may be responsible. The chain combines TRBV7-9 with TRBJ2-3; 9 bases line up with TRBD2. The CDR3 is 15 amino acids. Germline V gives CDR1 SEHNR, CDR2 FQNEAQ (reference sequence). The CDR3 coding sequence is TGTGCCAGCAGCATAGCGGGGGCTAATACAGATACGCAGTATTTT. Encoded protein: CASSIAGANTDTQYF.

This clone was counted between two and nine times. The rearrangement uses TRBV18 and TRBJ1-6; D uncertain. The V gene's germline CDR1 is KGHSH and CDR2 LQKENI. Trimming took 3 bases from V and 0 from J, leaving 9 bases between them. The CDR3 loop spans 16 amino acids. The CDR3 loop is CASSPGKSSYNSPLHF. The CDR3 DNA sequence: TGTGCCAGCTCACCGGGCAAATCCTCCTATAATTCACCCCTCCACTTT.

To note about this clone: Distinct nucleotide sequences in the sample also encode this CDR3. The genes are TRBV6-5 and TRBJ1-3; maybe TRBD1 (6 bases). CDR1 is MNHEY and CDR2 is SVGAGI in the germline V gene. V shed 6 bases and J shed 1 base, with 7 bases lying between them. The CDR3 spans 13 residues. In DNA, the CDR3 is TGTGCCAGCAGACAGGGTTCTGGAAACACCATATATTTT. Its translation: CASRQGSGNTIYF.

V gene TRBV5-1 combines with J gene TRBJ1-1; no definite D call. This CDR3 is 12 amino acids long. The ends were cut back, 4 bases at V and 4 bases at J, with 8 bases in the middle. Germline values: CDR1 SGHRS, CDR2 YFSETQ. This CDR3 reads CASSPIGTEAFF. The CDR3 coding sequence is TGCGCCAGCAGCCCTATTGGCACTGAAGCTTTCTTT. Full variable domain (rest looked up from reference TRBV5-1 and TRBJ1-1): KAGVTQTPRYLIKTRGQQVTLSCSPISGHRSVSWYQQTPGQGLQFLFEYFSETQRNKGNFPGRFSGRQFSNSRSEMNVSTLELGDSALYLCASSPIGTEAFFGQGTRLTVV.

The CDR3 coding sequence is TGTGCCAGCAGACCCACCGGGGGAGGAGGGCAGTACTTC. This gives the protein CASRPTGGGGQYF. The chain links TRBV25-1 to TRBJ2-7; a possible D gene is TRBD2 (6 bases). From germline, CDR1 is MGHDK and CDR2 SYGVNS. The CDR3 runs to 13 residues. With 6 bases removed from V and 9 bases from J, the gap between germline ends came to 18 bases.

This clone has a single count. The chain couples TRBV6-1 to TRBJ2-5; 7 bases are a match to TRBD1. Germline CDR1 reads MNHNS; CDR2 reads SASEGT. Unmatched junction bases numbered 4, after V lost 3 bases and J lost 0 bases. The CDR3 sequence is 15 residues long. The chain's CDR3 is CASSEQGVYQETQYF. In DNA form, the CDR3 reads TGTGCCAGCAGTGAGCAGGGGGTTTACCAAGAGACCCAGTACTTC.

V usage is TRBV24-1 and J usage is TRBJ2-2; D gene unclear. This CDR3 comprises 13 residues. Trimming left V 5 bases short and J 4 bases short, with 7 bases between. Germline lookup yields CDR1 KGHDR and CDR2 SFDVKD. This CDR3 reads CATSGHPTGELFF. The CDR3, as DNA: TGTGCCACCAGTGGACACCCCACCGGGGAGCTGTTTTTT.

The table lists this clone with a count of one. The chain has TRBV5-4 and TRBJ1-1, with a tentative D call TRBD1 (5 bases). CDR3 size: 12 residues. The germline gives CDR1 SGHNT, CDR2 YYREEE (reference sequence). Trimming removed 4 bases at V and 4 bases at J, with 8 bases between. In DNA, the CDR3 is TGTGCCAGCAGCATTGACAGCACTGAAGCTTTCTTT. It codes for CASSIDSTEAFF. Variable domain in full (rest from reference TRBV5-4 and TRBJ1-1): ETGVTQSPTHLIKTRGQQVTLRCSSQSGHNTVSWYQQALGQGPQFIFQYYREEENGRGNFPPRFSGLQFPNYSSELNVNALELDDSALYLCASSIDSTEAFFGQGTRLTVV.

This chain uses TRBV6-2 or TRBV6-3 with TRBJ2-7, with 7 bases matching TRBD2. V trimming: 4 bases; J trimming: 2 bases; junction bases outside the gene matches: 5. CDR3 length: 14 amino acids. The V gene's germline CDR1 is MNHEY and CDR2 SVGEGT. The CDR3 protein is CASSFSGTPYEQYF. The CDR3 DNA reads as TGTGCCAGCAGTTTCAGCGGGACCCCCTACGAGCAGTACTTC.

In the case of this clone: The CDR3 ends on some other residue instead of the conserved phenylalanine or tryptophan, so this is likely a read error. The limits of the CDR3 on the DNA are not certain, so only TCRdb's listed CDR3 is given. The chain's CDR3 is CASSEAWGPVL. J is TRBJ1-4 and V is TRBV2; the DNA was not compared with TRBD1, the D call given in the table. The germline CDR1 and CDR2 sequences are SNHLY and FYNNEI. The CDR3 sequence runs 11 residues, both termini included.

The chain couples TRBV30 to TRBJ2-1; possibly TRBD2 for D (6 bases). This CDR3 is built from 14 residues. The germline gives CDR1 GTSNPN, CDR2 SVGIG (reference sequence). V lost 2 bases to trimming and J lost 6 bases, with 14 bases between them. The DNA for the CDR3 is TGTGCCTGGAGTCCCCCGGGACTGAGCAATGAGCAGTTCTTC. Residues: CAWSPPGLSNEQFF.

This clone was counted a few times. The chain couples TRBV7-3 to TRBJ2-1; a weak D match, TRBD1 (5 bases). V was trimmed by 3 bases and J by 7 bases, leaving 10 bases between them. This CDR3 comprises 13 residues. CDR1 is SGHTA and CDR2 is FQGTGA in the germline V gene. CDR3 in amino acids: CASSFSGANEQFF. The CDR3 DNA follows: TGTGCCAGCAGCTTCTCTGGGGCTAATGAGCAGTTCTTC.

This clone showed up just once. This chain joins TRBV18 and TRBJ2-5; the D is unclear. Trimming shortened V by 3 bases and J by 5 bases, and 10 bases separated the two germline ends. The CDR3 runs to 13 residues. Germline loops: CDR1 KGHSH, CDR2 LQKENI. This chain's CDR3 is CASSPPSPETQYF. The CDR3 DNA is TGTGCCAGCTCACCGCCCAGTCCGGAGACCCAGTACTTC.

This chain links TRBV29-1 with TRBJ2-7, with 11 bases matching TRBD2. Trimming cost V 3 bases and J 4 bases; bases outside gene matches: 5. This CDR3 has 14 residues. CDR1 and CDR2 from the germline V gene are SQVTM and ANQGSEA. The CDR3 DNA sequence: TGCAGCGTTGAGGTCCTAGCGGGAGGTTACGAGCAGTACTTC. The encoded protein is CSVEVLAGGYEQYF.

The CDR3 DNA reads as TGTGCCAGTAGCCTTGGGCGTAAAAACACTGAAGCTTTCTTT. Its protein product is CASSLGRKNTEAFF. The chain joins TRBV19 to TRBJ1-1; D ambiguous. From germline, CDR1 is LNHDA and CDR2 SQIVND (reference sequence). The V and J ends lost 6 bases and 2 bases respectively, with 13 bases between them. The CDR3 totals 14 residues.

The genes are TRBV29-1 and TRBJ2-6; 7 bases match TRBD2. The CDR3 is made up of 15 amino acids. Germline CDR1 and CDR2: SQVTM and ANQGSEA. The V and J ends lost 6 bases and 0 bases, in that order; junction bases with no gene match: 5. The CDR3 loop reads CSVAGDFSGANVLTF. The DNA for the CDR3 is TGCAGCGTCGCGGGAGATTTCTCTGGGGCCAACGTCCTGACTTTC.

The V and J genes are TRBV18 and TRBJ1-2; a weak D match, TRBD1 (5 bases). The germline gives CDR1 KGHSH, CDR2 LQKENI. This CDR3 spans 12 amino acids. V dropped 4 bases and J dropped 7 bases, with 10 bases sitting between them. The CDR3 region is CASSQQETGYTF. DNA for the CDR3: TGTGCCAGCTCACAACAGGAAACTGGCTACACCTTC. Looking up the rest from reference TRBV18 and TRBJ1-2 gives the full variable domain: NAGVMQNPRHLVRRRGQEARLRCSPMKGHSHVYWYRQLPEEGLKFMVYLQKENIIDESGMPKERFSAEFPKEGPSILRIQQVVRGDSAAYFCASSQQETGYTFGSGTRLTVV.

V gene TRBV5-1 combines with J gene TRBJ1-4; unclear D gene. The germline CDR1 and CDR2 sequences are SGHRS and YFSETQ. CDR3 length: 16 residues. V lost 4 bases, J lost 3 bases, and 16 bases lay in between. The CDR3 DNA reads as TGCGCCAGCAGCCCCTCAGGAGGTTCCTCTAATGAAAAACTGTTTTTT. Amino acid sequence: CASSPSGGSSNEKLFF.

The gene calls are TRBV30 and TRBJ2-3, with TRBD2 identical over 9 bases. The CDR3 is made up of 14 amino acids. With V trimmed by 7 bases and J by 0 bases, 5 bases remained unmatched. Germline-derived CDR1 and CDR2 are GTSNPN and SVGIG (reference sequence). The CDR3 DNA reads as TGTGCCTTTCTAGCGGGATATAGCACAGATACGCAGTATTTT. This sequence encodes CAFLAGYSTDTQYF.

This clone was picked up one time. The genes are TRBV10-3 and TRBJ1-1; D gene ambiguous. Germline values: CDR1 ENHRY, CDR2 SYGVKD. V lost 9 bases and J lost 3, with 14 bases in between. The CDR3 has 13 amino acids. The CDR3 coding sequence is TGTGCCATTGCCGGAGGCACTTACACTGAAGCTTTCTTT. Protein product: CAIAGGTYTEAFF.